Listed here are 21 T cell receptor beta chains from one sample, sequenced in a study of Ad26.COV2.S vaccination and SARS-CoV-2 variants. The sample's treatment: some 19 received Ad26.COV2.S at low or high dose, single or two shots; about 5 received placebo; per-sample allocation not given. Samples came from day 63 after the first vaccine or placebo injection. The assay was immunoSEQ multiplex PCR, and TCRdb's table has in-frame clones only and misses some. The sample lists around 420,000 clones; approximately 87% were seen once. The starting material was peripheral blood, obtained in a trial of Ad26.COV2.S vaccine versus placebo. The receptors shown here come from a person aged 18-60 years who received the Ad26.COV2.S COVID-19 vaccine or a placebo.

A remark on this clone: The junction departs from the called germline gene at one end, perhaps through a read error. The rearrangement links TRBV2 to TRBJ2-7; D uncertain. Per the germline V gene, CDR1 is SNHLY and CDR2 is FYNNEI. The CDR3 covers 12 residues. In nucleotides, the CDR3 is TGTGCCAGCGTAAGAGTCTCCAACGAGCAGTACTTC. Translated, it gives CASVRVSNEQYF.

The chain combines TRBV7-3 with TRBJ2-1; 10 positions agree with TRBD1. Germline CDR1 is SGHTA and CDR2 is FQGTGA. The V and J ends lost 5 bases and 9 bases, in that order; junction bases with no gene match: 13. CDR3 length equals 16 residues. The CDR3 DNA sequence: TGTGCCAGCAGCGACCAGGACAGGGGGAATAGGGGTGAGCAGTTCTTC. It specifies CASSDQDRGNRGEQFF.

This clone has just one count. CDR3 nucleotides: TGTGCCAGCAGTTACTACCTGTCGGGCTATGGCTACACCTTC. Translating it yields CASSYYLSGYGYTF. V gene TRBV6-2 or TRBV6-3 combines with J gene TRBJ1-2, with D uncertain. CDR1 is MNHEY and CDR2 is SVGEGT in the germline V gene. V dropped 1 base and J dropped 4 bases, with 10 bases sitting between them. The CDR3 is made up of 14 amino acids.

This chain connects TRBV7-2 to TRBJ1-5, with D possibly being TRBD1 (5 bases). The CDR3 runs to 16 residues. In germline, CDR1 is SGHTA, CDR2 FQGNSA. Trimming took 4 bases from V and 1 from J, leaving 14 bases between them. CDR3 in amino acids: CASSSQGAGSNQPQHF. CDR3 nucleotides: TGTGCCAGCAGCTCACAAGGGGCGGGAAGCAATCAGCCCCAGCATTTT.

The chain recombines TRBV6-4 with TRBJ2-2; no firm D call. Trimming took 2 bases from V and 5 from J, leaving 9 bases between them. Germline-derived CDR1 and CDR2 are MRHNA and SNTAGT. The CDR3 is 14 residues long. The DNA of the CDR3 is TGTGCCAGCAGTGACACCTCTAGGACCGGGGAGCTGTTTTTT. This sequence encodes CASSDTSRTGELFF.

This clone was counted a single time. As DNA, the CDR3 is TGTGCAAGTCGCCCCCGGGACAGGGACTATCAGCCCCAGCATTTT. It codes for CASRPRDRDYQPQHF. The chain employs TRBV12-2 and TRBJ1-5; TRBD1 is taken as the D call from the table, unchecked against the DNA. TRBV12-2 is tagged as a pseudogene. This CDR3 has 15 amino acids.

The chain couples TRBV19 to TRBJ2-5; 8 bases fit TRBD1. J lost 4 bases, V lost 2 bases, and 6 bases had no gene match. The germline V gene encodes CDR1 LNHDA and CDR2 SQIVND (reference sequence). The CDR3 covers 15 residues. CDR3: CASSIKAGGRETQYF. In nucleotides, the CDR3 is TGTGCCAGTAGTATAAAGGCAGGGGGCAGAGAGACCCAGTACTTC.

The J gene is TRBJ2-1, the V gene TRBV28; D ambiguous. Germline-derived CDR1 and CDR2 are MDHEN and SYDVKM. Trimming cost V 4 bases and J 10 bases, with 8 bases left between them. The length of the CDR3 is 11 residues. The CDR3 spells CASSSRLEQFF. CDR3 in DNA: TGTGCCAGCAGTTCTAGGTTGGAGCAGTTCTTC.

The V gene is TRBV4-1, the J gene TRBJ1-2, with unresolved D. The CDR3 length is 15 residues. V was clipped by 0 bases and J by 3 bases, with 11 bases between them. Germline CDR1 MGHRA, CDR2 YSYEKL. This chain's CDR3 is CASSQDTQVYYGYTF. CDR3 bases: TGCGCCAGCAGCCAAGATACTCAGGTCTACTATGGCTACACCTTC.

This clone was found a few times. The DNA of the CDR3 is TGTGCCAGCAGCCTCGAGGAGGCTCGGGGCTACACCTTC. Translated: CASSLEEARGYTF. This sequence joins TRBV3-1 (or the pseudogene TRBV3-2) and TRBJ1-2; D not resolved. The CDR3 sequence is 13 residues long. The germline gives CDR1 LGHDT, CDR2 YNNKEL (reference sequence). Trimming cost V 4 bases and J 8 bases, with 14 bases left between them.

The chain couples TRBV27 to TRBJ2-3, with 9 bases matching TRBD2. V dropped 6 bases and J dropped 3; count of bases not matched to a gene: 4. The germline CDR1 and CDR2 sequences are MNHEY and SMNVEV (reference sequence). CDR3 length: 14 amino acids. As DNA, the CDR3 is TGTGCCAGCAGCCGACTAGCGGATACAGATACGCAGTATTTT. Translation gives CASSRLADTDTQYF.

V and J are TRBV7-2 and TRBJ2-5; 9 bases map to TRBD2. With 3 bases clipped from V and 5 bases from J, the junction kept 7 bases outside the gene matches. The germline V gene has CDR1 SGHTA and CDR2 FQGNSA. This CDR3 spans 15 amino acids. CDR3: CASSFQAGGEETQYF. The CDR3 DNA sequence: TGTGCCAGCAGCTTTCAAGCGGGGGGTGAGGAGACCCAGTACTTC. Full variable domain (outside the CDR3, taken from reference TRBV7-2 and TRBJ2-5): GAGVSQSPSNKVTEKGKDVELRCDPISGHTALYWYRQSLGQGLEFLIYFQGNSAPDKSGLPSDRFSAERTGGSVSTLTIQRTQQEDSAVYLCASSFQAGGEETQYFGPGTRLLVL.

This clone was detected once. V and J are TRBV5-1 and TRBJ2-2; TRBD1 is a possible D gene (5 bases). Trimming pared 0 bases from V and 3 bases from J, leaving 12 bases between. CDR3 length: 16 residues. The germline gives CDR1 SGHRS, CDR2 YFSETQ. The CDR3 here is CASSLARASHTGELFF. Written as DNA, the CDR3 is TGCGCCAGCAGCTTGGCCAGGGCCAGCCACACCGGGGAGCTGTTTTTT. The variable domain in full, completed from reference TRBV5-1 and TRBJ2-2, reads KAGVTQTPRYLIKTRGQQVTLSCSPISGHRSVSWYQQTPGQGLQFLFEYFSETQRNKGNFPGRFSGRQFSNSRSEMNVSTLELGDSALYLCASSLARASHTGELFFGEGSRLTVL.

The V and J genes are TRBV5-6 and TRBJ1-5; perhaps TRBD1 as D (5 bases). The CDR3 runs 15 residues. Germline V gene lookup returns CDR1 SGHDT and CDR2 YYEEEE. Trimming pared 2 bases from V and 3 bases from J, leaving 12 bases between. CDR3 loop: CASSFGGRANQPQHF. The CDR3 DNA reads as TGTGCCAGCAGCTTCGGGGGAAGGGCCAATCAGCCCCAGCATTTT.

The J gene is TRBJ1-6, the V gene TRBV2, with 7 bases identical to TRBD1. CDR3 length: 16 residues. Germline V gives CDR1 SNHLY, CDR2 FYNNEI. Unmatched junction bases numbered 6, after V lost 0 bases and J lost 7 bases. The CDR3 spells CASSEAGRGLNSPLHF. CDR3 sequence (DNA): TGTGCCAGCAGTGAAGCGGGCAGGGGGTTGAATTCACCCCTCCACTTT.

This chain joins TRBV5-4 and TRBJ2-1; D is unclear. The V gene's germline CDR1 is SGHNT and CDR2 YYREEE (reference sequence). This CDR3 region has 15 residues. Trimming pared 3 bases from V and 6 bases from J, leaving 16 bases between. CDR3: CASSSSGLIPNEQFF. In nucleotides, the CDR3 is TGTGCCAGCAGCTCCTCGGGCCTTATCCCCAATGAGCAGTTCTTC.

The rearrangement joins TRBV5-4 to TRBJ2-7; weak D call: TRBD1 (6 bases). The CDR3 is 15 amino acids. Germline CDR1 reads SGHNT; CDR2 reads YYREEE (reference sequence). Trimming took 2 bases from V and 2 from J, leaving 14 bases between them. Here the CDR3 DNA reads TGTGCCAGCAGCTTTGAGAGGGGGACCCCCTACGAGCAGTACTTC. This encodes CASSFERGTPYEQYF.

This chain links TRBV7-8 with TRBJ2-7, with D maybe TRBD2 (6 bases). The CDR3 has 14 amino acids. Trimming took off 5 bases at V and 0 bases at J, with 11 bases between the two ends. CDR1 and CDR2 from the germline V gene are SGHVS and FQNEAQ. CDR3 sequence (DNA): TGTGCCAGCAGCCCCGCGGGGACCTCCTACGAGCAGTACTTC. Amino acid sequence: CASSPAGTSYEQYF.

The chain links TRBV27 to TRBJ2-1; 8 bases are shared with TRBD2. With 2 bases clipped from V and 2 bases from J, the junction kept 8 bases outside the gene matches. Germline CDR1 MNHEY, CDR2 SMNVEV (reference sequence). This CDR3 spans 17 amino acids. In DNA form, the CDR3 reads TGTGCCAGCAGTTTACTCCTCAGCGGGGGCCCCTACAATGAGCAGTTCTTC. Protein product: CASSLLLSGGPYNEQFF.

V gene TRBV9 combines with J gene TRBJ2-5; the match to TRBD2 covers 8 bases. Per the germline V gene, CDR1 is SGDLS and CDR2 is YYNGEE. Trimming cost V 3 bases and J 5 bases; bases outside gene matches: 3. This CDR3 has 13 amino acids. The CDR3: CASSAGGMETQYF. The CDR3 DNA reads as TGTGCCAGCAGCGCGGGGGGGATGGAGACCCAGTACTTC.

CDR3 DNA sequence: TGTGCCAGCAGCGTAGCCAGGAGCTCCTACGAGCAGTACTTC. It translates to CASSVARSSYEQYF. This rearrangement joins TRBV9 to TRBJ2-7; D gene unclear. Trimming shortened V by 0 bases and J by 0 bases, and 7 bases separated the two germline ends. Germline V gene data show CDR1 as SGDLS and CDR2 as YYNGEE. The CDR3 consists of 14 residues.